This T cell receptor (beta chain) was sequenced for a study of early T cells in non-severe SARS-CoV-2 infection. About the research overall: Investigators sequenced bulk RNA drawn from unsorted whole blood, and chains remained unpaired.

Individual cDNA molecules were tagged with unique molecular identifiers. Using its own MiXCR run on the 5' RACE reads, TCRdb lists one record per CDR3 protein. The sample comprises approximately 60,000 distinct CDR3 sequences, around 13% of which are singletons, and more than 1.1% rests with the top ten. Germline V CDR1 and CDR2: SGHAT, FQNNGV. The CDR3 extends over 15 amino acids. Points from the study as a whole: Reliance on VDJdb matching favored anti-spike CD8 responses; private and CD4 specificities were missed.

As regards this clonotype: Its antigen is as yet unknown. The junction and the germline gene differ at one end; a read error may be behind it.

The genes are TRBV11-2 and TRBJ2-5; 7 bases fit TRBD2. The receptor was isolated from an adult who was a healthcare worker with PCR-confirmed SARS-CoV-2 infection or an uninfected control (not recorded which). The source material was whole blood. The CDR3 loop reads CAGSPGDYRRETQYF. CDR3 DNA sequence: TGTGCCGGCAGCCCCGGGGACTACCGACGGGAGACCCAGTACTTC.